This TCR beta chain comes out of a study of blood T cells in healthy people across ages. Whole-study results and caveats: Age showed a roughly linear inverse relationship with TCR beta diversity per million T cells.

A remark on this clonotype: No antigen is known for it.

Healthy individuals of Caucasian origin from Russia, aged about 6 to 95, served as donors. Each sample yielded at least 7 million isolated PBMCs. The V gene's germline CDR1 is SQVTM and CDR2 ANQGSEA. Trimming left V 0 bases short and J 4 bases short, with 4 bases between. The CDR3 contains 12 residues. The authors ran a second PCR of about 6 to 12 cycles using a sample-barcoded 5' primer and a J-beta primer mix. All cDNA molecules were each tagged by a template-switch adaptor with 12 random nucleotides. A single record per CDR3 protein comes from TCRdb applying MiXCR to the 5' RACE reads. The data hold about 1,800,000 distinct CDR3 sequences, with 28% observed a single time.

The chain employs TRBV29-1 and TRBJ2-1, with D unresolved. The sequenced sample consisted of blood. The TCR originated in a young woman in good health. CDR3 loop: CSVEERYNEQFF. Here the CDR3 DNA reads TGCAGCGTTGAAGAGCGGTACAATGAGCAGTTCTTC.